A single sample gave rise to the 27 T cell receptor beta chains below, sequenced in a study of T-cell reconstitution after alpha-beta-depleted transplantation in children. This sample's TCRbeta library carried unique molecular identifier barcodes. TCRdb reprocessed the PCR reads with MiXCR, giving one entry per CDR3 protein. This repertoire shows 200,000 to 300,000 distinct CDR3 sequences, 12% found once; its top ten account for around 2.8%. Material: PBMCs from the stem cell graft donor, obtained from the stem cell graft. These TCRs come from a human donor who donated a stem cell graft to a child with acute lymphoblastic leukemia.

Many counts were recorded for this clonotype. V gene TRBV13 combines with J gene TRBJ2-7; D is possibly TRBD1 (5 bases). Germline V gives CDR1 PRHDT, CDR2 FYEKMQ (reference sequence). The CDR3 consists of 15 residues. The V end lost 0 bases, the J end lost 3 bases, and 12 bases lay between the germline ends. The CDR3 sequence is CASSLGRRTSYEQYF. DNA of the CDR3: TGTGCCAGCAGCTTAGGGCGCCGGACAAGCTACGAGCAGTACTTC.

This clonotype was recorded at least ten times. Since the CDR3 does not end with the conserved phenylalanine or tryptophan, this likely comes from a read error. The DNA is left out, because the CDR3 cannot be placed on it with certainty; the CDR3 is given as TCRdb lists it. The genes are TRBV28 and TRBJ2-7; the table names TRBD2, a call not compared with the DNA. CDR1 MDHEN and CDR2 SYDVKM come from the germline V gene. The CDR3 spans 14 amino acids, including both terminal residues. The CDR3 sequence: CASSSYPSQNLRAL.

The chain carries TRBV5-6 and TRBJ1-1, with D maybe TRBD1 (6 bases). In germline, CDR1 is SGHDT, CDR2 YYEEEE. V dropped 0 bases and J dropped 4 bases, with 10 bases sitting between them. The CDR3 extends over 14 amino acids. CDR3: CASSLGTGFTEAFF. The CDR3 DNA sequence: TGTGCCAGCAGCTTGGGCACAGGGTTCACTGAAGCTTTCTTT. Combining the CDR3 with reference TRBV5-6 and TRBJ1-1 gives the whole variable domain DAGVTQSPTHLIKTRGQQVTLRCSPKSGHDTVSWYQQALGQGPQFIFQYYEEEERQRGNFPDRFSGHQFPNYSSELNVNALLLGDSALYLCASSLGTGFTEAFFGQGTRLTVV.

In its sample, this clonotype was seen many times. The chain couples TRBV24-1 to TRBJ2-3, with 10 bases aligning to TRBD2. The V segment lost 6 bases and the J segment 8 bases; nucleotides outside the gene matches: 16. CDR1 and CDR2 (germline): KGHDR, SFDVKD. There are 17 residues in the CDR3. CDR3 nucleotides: TGTGCCACCAGTTCCTCCGGGACTAGCGCCTTTTTCGGTACGCAGTATTTT. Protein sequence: CATSSSGTSAFFGTQYF.

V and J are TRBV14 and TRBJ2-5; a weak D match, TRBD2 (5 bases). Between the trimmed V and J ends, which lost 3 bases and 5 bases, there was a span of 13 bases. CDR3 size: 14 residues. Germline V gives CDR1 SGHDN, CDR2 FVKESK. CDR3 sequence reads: CASSQWRRVETQYF. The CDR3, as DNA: TGTGCCAGCAGCCAGTGGAGGCGGGTGGAGACCCAGTACTTC.

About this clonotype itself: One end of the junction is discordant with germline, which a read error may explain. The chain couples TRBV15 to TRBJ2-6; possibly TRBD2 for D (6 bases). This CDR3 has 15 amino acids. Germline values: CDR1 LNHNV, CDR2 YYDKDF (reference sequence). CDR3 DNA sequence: TGTGCCACCAGCAGAGATGGGACTGGGGCCAACGGCCTGACTTTC. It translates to CATSRDGTGANGLTF.

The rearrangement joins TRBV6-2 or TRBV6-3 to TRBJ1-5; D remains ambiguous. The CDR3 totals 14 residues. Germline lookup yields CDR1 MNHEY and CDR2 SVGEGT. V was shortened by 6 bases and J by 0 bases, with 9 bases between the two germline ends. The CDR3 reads CASRDDGSNQPQHF. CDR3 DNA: TGTGCCAGCAGGGACGACGGTAGCAATCAGCCCCAGCATTTT.

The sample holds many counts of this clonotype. DNA of the CDR3: TGTGCCAGCGGGGGGGGAGGCACTCTTTCCTACGAGCAGTACTTC. The encoded protein is CASGGGGTLSYEQYF. J is TRBJ2-7 and V is TRBV7-2, with TRBD2 identical over 7 bases. The trim removed 8 bases at V and 1 base at J, leaving 11 bases unmatched. The CDR3 covers 15 residues. Germline values: CDR1 SGHTA, CDR2 FQGNSA.

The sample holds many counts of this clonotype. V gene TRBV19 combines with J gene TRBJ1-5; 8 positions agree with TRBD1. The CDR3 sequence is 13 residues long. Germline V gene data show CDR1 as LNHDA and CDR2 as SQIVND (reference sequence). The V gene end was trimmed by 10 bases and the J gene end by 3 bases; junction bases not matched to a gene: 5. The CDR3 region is CATRTGNNQPQHF. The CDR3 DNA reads TGTGCCACCCGGACAGGGAACAATCAGCCCCAGCATTTT.

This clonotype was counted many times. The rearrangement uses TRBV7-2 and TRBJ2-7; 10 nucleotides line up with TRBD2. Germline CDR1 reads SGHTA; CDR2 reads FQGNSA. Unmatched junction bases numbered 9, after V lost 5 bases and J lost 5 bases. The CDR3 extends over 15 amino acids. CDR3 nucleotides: TGTGCCAGCAGCATACAACTAGCGGGATCCCACGAGCAGTACTTC. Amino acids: CASSIQLAGSHEQYF.

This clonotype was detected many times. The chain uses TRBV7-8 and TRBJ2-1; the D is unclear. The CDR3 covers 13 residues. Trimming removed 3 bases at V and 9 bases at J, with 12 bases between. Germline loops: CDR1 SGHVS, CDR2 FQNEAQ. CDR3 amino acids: CASSFRPTPEQFF. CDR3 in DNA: TGTGCCAGCAGCTTTCGCCCCACTCCTGAGCAGTTCTTC.

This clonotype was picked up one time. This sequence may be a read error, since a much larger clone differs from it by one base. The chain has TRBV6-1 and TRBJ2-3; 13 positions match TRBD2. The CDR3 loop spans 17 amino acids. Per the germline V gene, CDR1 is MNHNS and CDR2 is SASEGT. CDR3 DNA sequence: TGTACCAGCAAATCCAGGGGACTAGCGGGATACACAGATACGCAGTATTTT. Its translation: CTSKSRGLAGYTDTQYF.

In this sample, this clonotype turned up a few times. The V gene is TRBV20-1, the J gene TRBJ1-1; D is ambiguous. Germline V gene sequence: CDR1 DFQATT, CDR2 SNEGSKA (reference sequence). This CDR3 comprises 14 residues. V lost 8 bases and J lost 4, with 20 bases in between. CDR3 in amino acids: CSTAIGLDGTEAFF. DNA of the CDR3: TGCAGTACCGCGATTGGTTTGGACGGCACTGAAGCTTTCTTT.

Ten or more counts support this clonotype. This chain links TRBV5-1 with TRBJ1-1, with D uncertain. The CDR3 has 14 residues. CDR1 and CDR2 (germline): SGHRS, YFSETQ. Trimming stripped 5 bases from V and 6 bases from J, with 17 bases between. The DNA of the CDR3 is TGCGCCAGCAGTCCGGGTTCCACCATCCCTGAAGCTTTCTTT. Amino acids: CASSPGSTIPEAFF.

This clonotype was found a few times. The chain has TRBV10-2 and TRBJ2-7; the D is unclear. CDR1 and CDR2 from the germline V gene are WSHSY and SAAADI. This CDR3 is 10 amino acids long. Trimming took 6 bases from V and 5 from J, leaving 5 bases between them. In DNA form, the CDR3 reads TGCGCCAGCAGGGACCACGAGCAGTACTTC. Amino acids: CASRDHEQYF.

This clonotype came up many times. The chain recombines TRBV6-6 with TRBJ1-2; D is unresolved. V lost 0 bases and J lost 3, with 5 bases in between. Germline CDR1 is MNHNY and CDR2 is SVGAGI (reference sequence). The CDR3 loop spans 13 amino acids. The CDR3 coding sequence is TGTGCCAGCAGTTACTCGGGGTACTATGGCTACACCTTC. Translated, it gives CASSYSGYYGYTF.

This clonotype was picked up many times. The CDR3 nucleotides read TGTGCCAGCAGTTCGACAGGGGGCCCCTACGAGCAGTACTTC. Translated: CASSSTGGPYEQYF. The gene calls are TRBV6-5 and TRBJ2-7, with 10 bases identical to TRBD1. CDR3 length: 14 residues. CDR1 is MNHEY and CDR2 is SVGAGI in the germline V gene. The ends lost 4 bases at V and 2 bases at J; junction bases unmatched: 2.

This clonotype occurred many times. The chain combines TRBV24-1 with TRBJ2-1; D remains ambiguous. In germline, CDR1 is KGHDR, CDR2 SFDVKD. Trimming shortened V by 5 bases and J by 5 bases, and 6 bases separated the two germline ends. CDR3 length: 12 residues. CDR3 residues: CATSASDNEQFF. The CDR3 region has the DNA TGTGCCACCAGTGCATCCGACAATGAGCAGTTCTTC.

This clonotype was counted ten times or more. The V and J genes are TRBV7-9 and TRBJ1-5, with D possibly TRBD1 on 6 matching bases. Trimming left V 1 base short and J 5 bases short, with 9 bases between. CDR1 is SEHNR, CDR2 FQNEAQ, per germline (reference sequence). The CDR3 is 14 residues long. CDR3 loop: CASSLGGADQPQHF. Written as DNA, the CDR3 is TGTGCCAGCAGCTTAGGGGGGGCGGATCAGCCCCAGCATTTT. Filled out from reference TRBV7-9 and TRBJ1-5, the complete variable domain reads DTGVSQNPRHKITKRGQNVTFRCDPISEHNRLYWYRQTLGQGPEFLTYFQNEAQLEKSRLLSDRFSAERPKGSFSTLEIQRTEQGDSAMYLCASSLGGADQPQHFGDGTRLSIL.

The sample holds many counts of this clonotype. For the CDR3, the DNA is TGTGCCAGCAGCGTAGATGTGGGGACTTTAAGAAATGAGCAGTTCTTC. It is translated as CASSVDVGTLRNEQFF. The genes are TRBV9 and TRBJ2-1, with TRBD2 as a possible D gene (6 bases). Trimming stripped 0 bases from V and 7 bases from J, with 17 bases between. Germline V gene lookup returns CDR1 SGDLS and CDR2 YYNGEE. This CDR3 is built from 16 residues.

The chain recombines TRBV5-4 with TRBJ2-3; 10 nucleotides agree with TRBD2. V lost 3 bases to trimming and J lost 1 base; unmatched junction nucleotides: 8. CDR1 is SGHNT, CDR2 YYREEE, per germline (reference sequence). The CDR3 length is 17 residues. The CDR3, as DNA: TGTGCCAGCAGCTCATATACAACTAGCGGGGGCACAGATACGCAGTATTTT. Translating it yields CASSSYTTSGGTDTQYF.

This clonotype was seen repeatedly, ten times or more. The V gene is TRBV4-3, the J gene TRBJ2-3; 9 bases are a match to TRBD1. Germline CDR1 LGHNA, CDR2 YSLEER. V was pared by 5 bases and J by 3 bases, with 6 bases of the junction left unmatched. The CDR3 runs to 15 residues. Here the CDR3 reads CASSEGTGLTDTQYF. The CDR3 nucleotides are TGCGCCAGCAGCGAAGGGACAGGGTTGACAGATACGCAGTATTTT.

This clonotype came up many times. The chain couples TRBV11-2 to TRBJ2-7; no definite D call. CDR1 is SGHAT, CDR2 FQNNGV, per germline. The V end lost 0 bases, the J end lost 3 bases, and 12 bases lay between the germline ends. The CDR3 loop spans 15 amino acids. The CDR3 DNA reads TGTGCCAGCAGCTTAGATCGCGCGGAGATCTACGAGCAGTACTTC. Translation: CASSLDRAEIYEQYF.

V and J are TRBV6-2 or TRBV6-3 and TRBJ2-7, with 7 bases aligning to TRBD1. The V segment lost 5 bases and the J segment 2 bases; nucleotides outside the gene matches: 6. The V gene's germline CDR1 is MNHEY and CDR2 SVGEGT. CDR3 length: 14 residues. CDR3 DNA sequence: TGTGCCAGCAGTAACCCGACAGGGACCTACGAGCAGTACTTC. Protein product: CASSNPTGTYEQYF.

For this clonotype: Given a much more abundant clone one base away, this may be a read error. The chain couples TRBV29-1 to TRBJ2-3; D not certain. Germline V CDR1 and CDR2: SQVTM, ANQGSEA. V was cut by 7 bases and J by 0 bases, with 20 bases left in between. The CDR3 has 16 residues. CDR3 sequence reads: CSAIGRTELSTDTQYF. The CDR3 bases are TGCAGCGCCATAGGGCGGACGGAGCTAAGCACAGATACGCAGTATTTT.

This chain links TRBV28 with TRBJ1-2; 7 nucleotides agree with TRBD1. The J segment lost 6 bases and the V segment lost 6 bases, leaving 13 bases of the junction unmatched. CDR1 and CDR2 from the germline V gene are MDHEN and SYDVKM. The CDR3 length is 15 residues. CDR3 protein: CASRTTGEWSDGYTF. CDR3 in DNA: TGTGCCAGCAGAACCACAGGGGAGTGGTCTGATGGCTACACCTTC.

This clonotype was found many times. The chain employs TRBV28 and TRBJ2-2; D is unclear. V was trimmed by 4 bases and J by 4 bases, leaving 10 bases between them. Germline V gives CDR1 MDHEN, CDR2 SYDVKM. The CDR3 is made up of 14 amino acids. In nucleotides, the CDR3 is TGTGCCAGCAGTTCCCGGGCCACCACCGGGGAGCTGTTTTTT. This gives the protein CASSSRATTGELFF.